This T cell receptor beta chain derives from a study of blood T cell repertoires in COVID-19. The repertoire was sequenced with immunoSEQ multiplex PCR; TCRdb's copy has only in-frame clones and lacks some. The data show over 350,000 clones, with roughly 87% seen just once and roughly 1.8% held by the top ten. The sample was PBMCs or T cells enriched from blood (not recorded which). The receptor's source is a woman under 30 with acute COVID-19.

CDR3 DNA sequence: TGTGCCAGCAGTGGGACAGGGCACTCCTACAATGAGCAGTTCTTC. Its protein is CASSGTGHSYNEQFF. The chain links TRBV7-9 to TRBJ2-1; 9 positions agree with TRBD1. Per the germline V gene, CDR1 is SEHNR and CDR2 is FQNEAQ (reference sequence). The CDR3 has 15 amino acids. With 6 bases clipped from V and 0 bases from J, the junction kept 3 bases outside the gene matches.